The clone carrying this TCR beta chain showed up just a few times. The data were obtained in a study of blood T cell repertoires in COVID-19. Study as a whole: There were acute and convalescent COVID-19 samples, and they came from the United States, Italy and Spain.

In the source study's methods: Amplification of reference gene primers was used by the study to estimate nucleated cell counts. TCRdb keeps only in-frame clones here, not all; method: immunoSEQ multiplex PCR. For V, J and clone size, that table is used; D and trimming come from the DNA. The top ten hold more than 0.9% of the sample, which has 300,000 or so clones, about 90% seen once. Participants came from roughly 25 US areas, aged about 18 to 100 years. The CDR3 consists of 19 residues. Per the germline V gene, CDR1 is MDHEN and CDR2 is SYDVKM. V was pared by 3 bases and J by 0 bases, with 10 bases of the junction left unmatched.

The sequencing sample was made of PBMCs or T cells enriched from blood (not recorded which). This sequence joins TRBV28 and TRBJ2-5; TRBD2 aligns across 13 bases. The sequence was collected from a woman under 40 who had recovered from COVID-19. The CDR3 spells CASSFPRTSGGSYQETQYF. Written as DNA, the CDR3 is TGTGCCAGCAGTTTTCCTCGGACTAGCGGGGGATCGTACCAAGAGACCCAGTACTTC.